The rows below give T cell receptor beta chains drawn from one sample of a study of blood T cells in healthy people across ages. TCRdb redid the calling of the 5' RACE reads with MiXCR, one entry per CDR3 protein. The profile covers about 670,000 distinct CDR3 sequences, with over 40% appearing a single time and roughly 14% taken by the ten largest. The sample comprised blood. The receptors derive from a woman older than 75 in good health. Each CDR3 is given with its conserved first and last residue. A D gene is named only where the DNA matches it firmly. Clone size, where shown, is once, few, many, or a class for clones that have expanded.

cdr3_aa: CASSQVLGGTDTQYF
cdr3_nt: TGCGCCAGCAGCCAAGTTTTGGGGGGCACAGATACGCAGTATTTT
j_call: TRBJ2-3
clone_size: few
v_call: TRBV4-3
d_call: -

cdr3_aa: CSARPGLPYEQYF
cdr3_nt: TGCAGTGCCAGACCCGGGCTACCCTACGAGCAGTACTTC
j_call: TRBJ2-7
clone_size: once
v_call: TRBV20-1
d_call: -

cdr3_aa: CASSEYNGHTQYF
cdr3_nt: TGTGCCAGCAGTGAGTATAATGGTCATACGCAGTATTTT
j_call: TRBJ2-3
clone_size: few
v_call: TRBV25-1
d_call: -

cdr3_aa: CASSQAGTGTAGYTF
cdr3_nt: TGTGCCAGCAGCCAGGCAGGGACAGGGACGGCTGGCTACACCTTC
j_call: TRBJ1-2
clone_size: -
v_call: TRBV3-1
d_call: TRBD1

cdr3_aa: CASSRSGGSTDTQYF
cdr3_nt: TGTGCCAGCAGTCGAAGCGGGGGGAGCACAGATACGCAGTATTTT
j_call: TRBJ2-3
clone_size: many
v_call: TRBV7-9
d_call: TRBD2

cdr3_aa: CASSPTKANYGYTF
cdr3_nt: TGTGCCAGCTCACCTACCAAAGCTAACTATGGCTACACCTTC
j_call: TRBJ1-2
clone_size: -
v_call: TRBV18
d_call: -

cdr3_aa: CASGKGQNTGELFF
cdr3_nt: TGCGCCAGCGGAAAGGGACAGAACACCGGGGAGCTGTTTTTT
j_call: TRBJ2-2
clone_size: -
v_call: TRBV4-1
d_call: -

cdr3_aa: CASSLGEGVLKTQYF
cdr3_nt: TGTGCCAGCAGCTTAGGGGAAGGGGTCCTTAAGACCCAGTACTTC
j_call: TRBJ2-5
clone_size: -
v_call: TRBV7-2
d_call: -

cdr3_aa: CASTGDRFSGANVLTF
cdr3_nt: TGTGCCAGCACGGGAGACCGGTTTTCTGGGGCCAACGTCCTGACTTTC
j_call: TRBJ2-6
clone_size: -
v_call: TRBV2
d_call: -

cdr3_aa: CASSLVQGADEQYF
cdr3_nt: TGCGCCAGCAGCTTGGTACAGGGGGCGGACGAGCAGTACTTC
j_call: TRBJ2-7
clone_size: few
v_call: TRBV5-1
d_call: TRBD1

cdr3_aa: CSVDTGTSGYNEQFF
cdr3_nt: TGCAGCGTTGATACCGGGACTAGCGGATACAATGAGCAGTTCTTC
j_call: TRBJ2-1
clone_size: -
v_call: TRBV29-1
d_call: TRBD2

cdr3_aa: CASSLHPHEQFF
cdr3_nt: TGTGCCAGCAGCTTACATCCTCATGAGCAGTTCTTC
j_call: TRBJ2-1
clone_size: -
v_call: TRBV7-2
d_call: -

cdr3_aa: CASSYSIGGRLNTQYF
cdr3_nt: TGTGCCAGCAGTTACTCGATCGGGGGGAGATTAAATACGCAGTATTTT
j_call: TRBJ2-3
clone_size: many
v_call: TRBV6-6
d_call: TRBD2

cdr3_aa: CASSVRTGDYGYTF
cdr3_nt: TGTGCCAGCAGCGTAAGGACAGGCGACTATGGCTACACCTTC
j_call: TRBJ1-2
clone_size: once
v_call: TRBV5-4
d_call: TRBD1

cdr3_aa: CASSQDTSGRVYNEQFF
cdr3_nt: TGTGCCAGCAGCCAAGACACTAGCGGGAGGGTATACAATGAGCAGTTCTTC
j_call: TRBJ2-1
clone_size: many
v_call: TRBV3-1
d_call: TRBD2